One and the same sample provided the 22 T cell receptor beta chains below, sequenced in a study of blood T cell repertoires in COVID-19. Sequencing used immunoSEQ multiplex PCR; TCRdb keeps in-frame clones, though not all of them. The sample contains roughly 200,000 clones, 87% of which appear only once. The sequencing sample was made of peripheral blood. The receptors originated from a woman younger than 30 who had recovered from COVID-19.

The table lists this clone with a count of one. The rearrangement joins TRBV13 to TRBJ1-1; tentatively, D is TRBD1 (5 bases). Germline V CDR1 and CDR2: PRHDT, FYEKMQ (reference sequence). CDR3 length: 12 residues. V was shortened by 4 bases and J by 4 bases, with 7 bases between the two germline ends. The CDR3 DNA sequence: TGTGCCAGCAGCTCGGGGGGCACTGAAGCTTTCTTT. This codes for CASSSGGTEAFF.

J is TRBJ2-1 and V is TRBV6-5; 10 positions agree with TRBD1. This CDR3 is 14 amino acids long. With V trimmed by 5 bases and J by 15 bases, 13 bases remained unmatched. Per germline, CDR1 MNHEY and CDR2 SVGAGI. The CDR3 reads CASSKPGQGSVRFF. The CDR3 DNA follows: TGTGCCAGCAGTAAACCGGGACAGGGGTCGGTTAGGTTCTTC.

This clone was seen once. The chain uses TRBV5-8 and TRBJ1-2, with a weak D call TRBD1 (5 bases). From germline, CDR1 is SGHTS and CDR2 YDEGEE. V lost 4 bases and J lost 2, with 15 bases in between. This CDR3 comprises 15 residues. The CDR3 reads CASSPLGGVNYGYTF. The CDR3 bases are TGTGCCAGCAGCCCGCTCGGAGGGGTCAACTATGGCTACACCTTC.

This chain connects TRBV19 to TRBJ1-2, with a tentative D call TRBD1 (6 bases). V lost 7 bases to trimming and J lost 4 bases, with 19 bases between them. In germline, CDR1 is LNHDA, CDR2 SQIVND (reference sequence). This CDR3 has 15 amino acids. CDR3 amino acids: CASTPGGAVGYGYTF. The CDR3 region has the DNA TGTGCCAGTACCCCGGGGGGGGCAGTCGGCTATGGCTACACCTTC. Using reference TRBV19 and TRBJ1-2 for the parts outside the CDR3, the full variable domain is DGGITQSPKYLFRKEGQNVTLSCEQNLNHDAMYWYRQDPGQGLRLIYYSQIVNDFQKGDIAEGYSVSREKKESFPLTVTSAQKNPTAFYLCASTPGGAVGYGYTFGSGTRLTVV.

The J gene is TRBJ1-5, the V gene TRBV6-1, with D unclear. The CDR3 consists of 13 residues. V lost 3 bases to trimming and J lost 4 bases, with 7 bases between them. The V gene's germline CDR1 is MNHNS and CDR2 SASEGT. DNA for the CDR3: TGTGCCAGCAGTGACCAATTGAATCAGCCCCAGCATTTT. Its translation: CASSDQLNQPQHF.

The V call is TRBV24-1, the J call TRBJ2-1; D ambiguous. Germline V gene data show CDR1 as KGHDR and CDR2 as SFDVKD. The CDR3 runs to 15 residues. V was cut by 4 bases and J by 5 bases, with 14 bases left in between. The CDR3 is CATSDATLANNEQFF. As DNA, the CDR3 is TGTGCCACCAGTGACGCTACGTTAGCCAACAATGAGCAGTTCTTC.

The chain couples TRBV19 to TRBJ1-1; no definite D call. CDR1 is LNHDA and CDR2 is SQIVND in the germline V gene (reference sequence). Trimming pared 1 base from V and 2 bases from J, leaving 8 bases between. The CDR3 spans 14 residues. CDR3 in amino acids: CASSIGTTNTEAFF. CDR3 bases: TGTGCCAGTAGTATAGGGACTACCAACACTGAAGCTTTCTTT.

The gene calls are TRBV11-2 and TRBJ2-5; 8 nucleotides align to TRBD1. This CDR3 has 14 residues. From germline, CDR1 is SGHAT and CDR2 FQNNGV. V was pared by 5 bases and J by 1 base, with 3 bases of the junction left unmatched. The CDR3 nucleotides read TGTGCCAGCAGCCCGGGACAGGTCCAAGAGACCCAGTACTTC. This gives the protein CASSPGQVQETQYF.

The chain recombines TRBV29-1 with TRBJ2-7; D might be TRBD1 (5 bases). In germline, CDR1 is SQVTM, CDR2 ANQGSEA. This CDR3 is 12 amino acids long. V shed 4 bases and J shed 6 bases, with 13 bases lying between them. The DNA for the CDR3 is TGCAGCGTTGTACAGGACCAAGCCGAGCAGTACTTC. This translates into CSVVQDQAEQYF.

V gene TRBV6-5 combines with J gene TRBJ2-7; 10 bases match TRBD1. V lost 5 bases to trimming and J lost 0 bases; unmatched junction nucleotides: 4. The CDR3 has 15 residues. CDR1 is MNHEY, CDR2 SVGAGI, per germline. This chain's CDR3 is CASSTWTGGSYEQYF. The CDR3 coding sequence is TGTGCCAGCAGTACCTGGACAGGGGGCTCCTACGAGCAGTACTTC.

J is TRBJ1-5 and V is TRBV27, with 7 positions matching TRBD1. V trimming: 2 bases; J trimming: 6 bases; junction bases outside the gene matches: 7. Germline V gene lookup returns CDR1 MNHEY and CDR2 SMNVEV (reference sequence). The length of the CDR3 is 15 residues. CDR3 sequence (DNA): TGTGCCAGCAGTTTAGAGGGGGCGCCGGGTCAGCCCCAGCATTTT. Protein product: CASSLEGAPGQPQHF.

The genes are TRBV7-3 and TRBJ2-7; 8 nucleotides line up with TRBD1. Germline V lookup: CDR1 SGHTA, CDR2 FQGTGA. J lost 4 bases, V lost 5 bases, and 4 bases had no gene match. CDR3 length equals 13 residues. The CDR3 DNA sequence: TGTGCCAGCAGCCCTGGACAGGGTTACGAGCAGTACTTC. It is translated as CASSPGQGYEQYF.

CDR3 sequence reads: CASSLQLEETQYF. DNA for the CDR3: TGTGCCAGCTCACTTCAACTAGAAGAGACCCAGTACTTC. J is TRBJ2-5 and V is TRBV18; weak D call: TRBD2 (5 bases). CDR1 KGHSH and CDR2 LQKENI come from the germline V gene. The CDR3 has 13 residues. Trimming cost V 4 bases and J 3 bases, with 9 bases left between them.

The chain couples TRBV19 to TRBJ1-2; tentative D call: TRBD1 (5 bases). The CDR3 runs to 15 residues. V lost 3 bases and J lost 1, with 12 bases in between. CDR1 is LNHDA and CDR2 is SQIVND in the germline V gene (reference sequence). CDR3 bases: TGTGCCAGTAGTATGTCGGCAGGGATTAACTATGGCTACACCTTC. This codes for CASSMSAGINYGYTF.

The CDR3 coding sequence is TGCAGCGTTAAAGGGACAGGGGGCACTGAAGCTTTCTTT. Amino acids: CSVKGTGGTEAFF. The chain couples TRBV29-1 to TRBJ1-1; 11 nucleotides agree with TRBD1. Germline V lookup: CDR1 SQVTM, CDR2 ANQGSEA. V dropped 5 bases and J dropped 4; count of bases not matched to a gene: 3. CDR3 length equals 13 residues.

The chain recombines TRBV27 with TRBJ2-2; 9 bases are a match to TRBD2. The trim removed 0 bases at V and 4 bases at J, leaving 15 bases unmatched. This CDR3 comprises 20 residues. Germline CDR1 is MNHEY and CDR2 is SMNVEV (reference sequence). DNA for the CDR3: TGTGCCAGCAGTTTATCGTATGGCGGGAGGGTGGTTTACGGCACCGGGGAGCTGTTTTTT. Its translation: CASSLSYGGRVVYGTGELFF.

The chain links TRBV19 to TRBJ1-1; no definite D call. Germline V gene data show CDR1 as LNHDA and CDR2 as SQIVND (reference sequence). Trimming removed 2 bases at V and 2 bases at J, with 9 bases between. This CDR3 is 14 amino acids long. CDR3 loop: CASSISRRNTEAFF. The CDR3 nucleotides are TGTGCCAGTAGTATAAGCCGGAGAAACACTGAAGCTTTCTTT.

This chain joins TRBV27 and TRBJ2-7; weak D call: TRBD1 (7 bases). Germline CDR1 reads MNHEY; CDR2 reads SMNVEV (reference sequence). Trimming cost V 0 bases and J 2 bases, with 14 bases left between them. This CDR3 region has 16 residues. This CDR3 reads CASSLSFQGGTYEQYF. In nucleotides, the CDR3 is TGTGCCAGCAGTTTATCGTTCCAGGGGGGTACCTACGAGCAGTACTTC.

The genes are TRBV18 and TRBJ2-1; 10 bases are shared with TRBD2. The CDR3 length is 14 residues. CDR1 and CDR2 (germline): KGHSH, LQKENI. Trimming took 6 bases from V and 4 from J; bases not matched to a gene: 3. This CDR3 is CASSPGLAYNEQFF. In DNA, the CDR3 is TGTGCCAGCTCCCCGGGACTAGCGTACAATGAGCAGTTCTTC.

The chain carries TRBV6-2 or TRBV6-3 and TRBJ1-1, with 7 bases lining up with TRBD1. The germline gives CDR1 MNHEY, CDR2 SVGEGT. The CDR3 is made up of 17 amino acids. V trimming: 5 bases; J trimming: 0 bases; junction bases outside the gene matches: 12. The CDR3 DNA reads as TGTGCCAGCAGTACGATGGACAGGAAAAAAATGAACACTGAAGCTTTCTTT. Its protein is CASSTMDRKKMNTEAFF.

This chain connects TRBV4-3 to TRBJ1-5; weak D call: TRBD1 (5 bases). Germline V lookup: CDR1 LGHNA, CDR2 YSLEER. The V and J ends lost 0 bases and 2 bases respectively, with 14 bases between them. The length of the CDR3 is 17 residues. CDR3 sequence: CASSQEAARGGNQPQHF. In nucleotides, the CDR3 is TGCGCCAGCAGCCAAGAGGCGGCCCGGGGGGGCAATCAGCCCCAGCATTTT.

The J gene is TRBJ1-1, the V gene TRBV4-1; D is perhaps TRBD1 (5 bases). The germline V gene encodes CDR1 MGHRA and CDR2 YSYEKL. The V end lost 4 bases, the J end lost 0 bases, and 9 bases lay between the germline ends. This CDR3 contains 14 residues. The CDR3 here is CASSRRGLNTEAFF. CDR3 DNA: TGCGCCAGCAGCCGGAGGGGTTTGAACACTGAAGCTTTCTTT.